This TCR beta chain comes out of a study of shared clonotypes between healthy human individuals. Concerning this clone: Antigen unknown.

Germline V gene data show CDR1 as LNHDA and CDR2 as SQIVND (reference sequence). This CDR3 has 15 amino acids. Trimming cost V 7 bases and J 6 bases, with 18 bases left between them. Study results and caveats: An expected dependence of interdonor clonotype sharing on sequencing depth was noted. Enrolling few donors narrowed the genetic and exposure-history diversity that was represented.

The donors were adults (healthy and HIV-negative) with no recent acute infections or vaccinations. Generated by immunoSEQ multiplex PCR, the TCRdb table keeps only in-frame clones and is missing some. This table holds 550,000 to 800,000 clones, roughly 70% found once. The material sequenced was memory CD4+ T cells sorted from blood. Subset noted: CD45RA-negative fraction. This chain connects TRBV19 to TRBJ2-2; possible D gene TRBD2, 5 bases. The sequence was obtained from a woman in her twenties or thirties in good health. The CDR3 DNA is TGTGCCAGTATTTCGGGGAAGGGTTCGTCCGGGGAGCTGTTTTTT. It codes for CASISGKGSSGELFF.